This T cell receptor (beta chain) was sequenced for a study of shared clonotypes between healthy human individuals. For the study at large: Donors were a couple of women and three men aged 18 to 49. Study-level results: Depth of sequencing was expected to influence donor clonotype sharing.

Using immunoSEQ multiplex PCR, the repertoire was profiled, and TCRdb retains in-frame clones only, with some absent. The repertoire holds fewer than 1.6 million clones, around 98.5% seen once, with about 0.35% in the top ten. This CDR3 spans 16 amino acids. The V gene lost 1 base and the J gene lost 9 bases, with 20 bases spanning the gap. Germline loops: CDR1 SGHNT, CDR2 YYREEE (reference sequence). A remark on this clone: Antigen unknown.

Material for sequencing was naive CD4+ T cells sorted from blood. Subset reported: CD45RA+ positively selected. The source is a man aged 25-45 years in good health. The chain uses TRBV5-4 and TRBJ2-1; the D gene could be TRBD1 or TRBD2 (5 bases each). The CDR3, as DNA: TGTGCCAGCAGCTTGCGGAGTCGCACCCCCGGGGCTGAGCAGTTCTTC. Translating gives CASSLRSRTPGAEQFF.